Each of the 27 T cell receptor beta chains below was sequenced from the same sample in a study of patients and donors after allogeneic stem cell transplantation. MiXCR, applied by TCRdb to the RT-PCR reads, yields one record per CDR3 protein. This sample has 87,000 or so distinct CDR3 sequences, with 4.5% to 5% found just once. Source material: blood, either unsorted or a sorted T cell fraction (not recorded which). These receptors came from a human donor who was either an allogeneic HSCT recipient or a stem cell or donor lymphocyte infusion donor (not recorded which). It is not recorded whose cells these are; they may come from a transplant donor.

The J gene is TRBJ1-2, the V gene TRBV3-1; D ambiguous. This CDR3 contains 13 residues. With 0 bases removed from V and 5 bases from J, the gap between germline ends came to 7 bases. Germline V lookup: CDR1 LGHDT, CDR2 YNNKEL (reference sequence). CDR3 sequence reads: CASSQEPTYGYTF. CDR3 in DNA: TGTGCCAGCAGCCAAGAGCCGACATATGGCTACACCTTC.

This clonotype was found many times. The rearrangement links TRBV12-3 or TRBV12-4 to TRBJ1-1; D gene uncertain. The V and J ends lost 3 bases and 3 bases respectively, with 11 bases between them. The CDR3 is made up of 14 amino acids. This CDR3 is CASSFSFRDTEAFF. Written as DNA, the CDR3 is TGTGCCAGCAGTTTTTCTTTCAGAGACACTGAAGCTTTCTTT.

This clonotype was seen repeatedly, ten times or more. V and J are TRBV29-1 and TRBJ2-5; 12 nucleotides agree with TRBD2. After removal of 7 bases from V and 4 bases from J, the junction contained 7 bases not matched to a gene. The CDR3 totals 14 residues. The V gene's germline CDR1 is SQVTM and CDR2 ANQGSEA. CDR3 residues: CSARLAGARETQYF. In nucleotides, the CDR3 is TGCAGCGCCCGACTAGCGGGAGCTCGAGAGACCCAGTACTTC.

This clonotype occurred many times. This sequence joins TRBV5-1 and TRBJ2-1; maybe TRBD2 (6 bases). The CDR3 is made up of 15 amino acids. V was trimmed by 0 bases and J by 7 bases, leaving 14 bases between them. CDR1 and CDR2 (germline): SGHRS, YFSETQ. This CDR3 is CASSLAGGKTNEQFF. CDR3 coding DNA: TGCGCCAGCAGCTTGGCCGGGGGTAAGACGAATGAGCAGTTCTTC.

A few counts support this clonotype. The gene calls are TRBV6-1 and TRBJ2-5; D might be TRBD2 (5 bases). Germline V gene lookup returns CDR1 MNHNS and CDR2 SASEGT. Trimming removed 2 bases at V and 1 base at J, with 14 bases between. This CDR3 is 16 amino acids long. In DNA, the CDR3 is TGTGCCAGCAGTGAATATGTGAGCGGAGGCCAAGAGACCCAGTACTTC. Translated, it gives CASSEYVSGGQETQYF.

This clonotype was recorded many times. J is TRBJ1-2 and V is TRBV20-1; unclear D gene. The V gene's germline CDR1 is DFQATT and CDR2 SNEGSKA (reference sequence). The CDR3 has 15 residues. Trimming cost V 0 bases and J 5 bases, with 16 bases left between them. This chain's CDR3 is CSARDLRPDAYGYTF. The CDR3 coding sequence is TGCAGTGCTAGAGATCTTAGGCCTGATGCTTATGGCTACACCTTC.

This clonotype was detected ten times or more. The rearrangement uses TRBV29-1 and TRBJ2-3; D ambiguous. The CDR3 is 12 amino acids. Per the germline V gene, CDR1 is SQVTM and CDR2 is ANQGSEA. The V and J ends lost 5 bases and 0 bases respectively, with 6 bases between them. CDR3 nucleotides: TGCAGCGTTCTTACTAGCACAGATACGCAGTATTTT. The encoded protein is CSVLTSTDTQYF.

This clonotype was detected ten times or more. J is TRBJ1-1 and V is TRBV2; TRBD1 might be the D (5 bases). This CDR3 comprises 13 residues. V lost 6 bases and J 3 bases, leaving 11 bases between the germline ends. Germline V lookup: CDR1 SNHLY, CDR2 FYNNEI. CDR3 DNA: TGTGCCAGCAGCCCTGGCAGGGACACTGAAGCTTTCTTT. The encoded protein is CASSPGRDTEAFF. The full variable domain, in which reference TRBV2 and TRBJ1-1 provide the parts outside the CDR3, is EPEVTQTPSHQVTQMGQEVILRCVPISNHLYFYWYRQILGQKVEFLVSFYNNEISEKSEIFDDQFSVERPDGSNFTLKIRSTKLEDSAMYFCASSPGRDTEAFFGQGTRLTVV.

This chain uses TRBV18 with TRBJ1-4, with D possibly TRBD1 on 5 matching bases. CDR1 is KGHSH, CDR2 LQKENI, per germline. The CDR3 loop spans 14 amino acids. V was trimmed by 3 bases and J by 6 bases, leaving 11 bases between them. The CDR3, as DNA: TGTGCCAGCTCACCGGGGGAGTCTGATGAAAAACTGTTTTTT. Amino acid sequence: CASSPGESDEKLFF.

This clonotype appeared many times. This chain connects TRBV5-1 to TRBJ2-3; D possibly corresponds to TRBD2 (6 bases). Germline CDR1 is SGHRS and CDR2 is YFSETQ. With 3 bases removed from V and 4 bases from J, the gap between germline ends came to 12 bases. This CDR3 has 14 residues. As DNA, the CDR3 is TGCGCCAGCAGCTCGGAACGACTAGCAGATACGCAGTATTTT. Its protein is CASSSERLADTQYF.

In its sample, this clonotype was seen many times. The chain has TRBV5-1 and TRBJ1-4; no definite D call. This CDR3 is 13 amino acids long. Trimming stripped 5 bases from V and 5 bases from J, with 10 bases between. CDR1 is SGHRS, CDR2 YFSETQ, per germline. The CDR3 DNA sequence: TGCGCCAGCAGGTCAGGCCGAAATGAAAAACTGTTTTTT. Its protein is CASRSGRNEKLFF. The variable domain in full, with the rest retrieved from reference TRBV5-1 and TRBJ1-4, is KAGVTQTPRYLIKTRGQQVTLSCSPISGHRSVSWYQQTPGQGLQFLFEYFSETQRNKGNFPGRFSGRQFSNSRSEMNVSTLELGDSALYLCASRSGRNEKLFFGSGTQLSVL.

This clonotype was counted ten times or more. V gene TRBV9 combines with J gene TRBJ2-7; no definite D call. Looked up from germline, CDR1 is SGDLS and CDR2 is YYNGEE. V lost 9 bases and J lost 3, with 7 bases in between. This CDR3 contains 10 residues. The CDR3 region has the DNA TGTGCCACCATAGACTACGAGCAGTACTTC. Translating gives CATIDYEQYF. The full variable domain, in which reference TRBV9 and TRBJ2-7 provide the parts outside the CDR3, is DSGVTQTPKHLITATGQRVTLRCSPRSGDLSVYWYQQSLDQGLQFLIQYYNGEERAKGNILERFSAQQFPDLHSELNLSSLELGDSALYFCATIDYEQYFGPGTRLTVT.

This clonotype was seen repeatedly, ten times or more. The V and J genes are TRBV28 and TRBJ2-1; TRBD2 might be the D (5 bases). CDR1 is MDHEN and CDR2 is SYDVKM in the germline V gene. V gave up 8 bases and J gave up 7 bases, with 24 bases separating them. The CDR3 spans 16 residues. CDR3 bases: TGTGCCAGCGACCCCCTCGGGCTAGCCTCTAGGAATGAGCAGTTCTTC. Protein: CASDPLGLASRNEQFF.

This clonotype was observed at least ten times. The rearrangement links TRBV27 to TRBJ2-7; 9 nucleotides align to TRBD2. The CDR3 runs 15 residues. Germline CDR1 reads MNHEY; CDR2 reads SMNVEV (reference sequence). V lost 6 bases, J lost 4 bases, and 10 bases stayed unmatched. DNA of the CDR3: TGTGCCAGCAGAAAATTGACTAGCGGATATTACGAGCAGTACTTC. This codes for CASRKLTSGYYEQYF.

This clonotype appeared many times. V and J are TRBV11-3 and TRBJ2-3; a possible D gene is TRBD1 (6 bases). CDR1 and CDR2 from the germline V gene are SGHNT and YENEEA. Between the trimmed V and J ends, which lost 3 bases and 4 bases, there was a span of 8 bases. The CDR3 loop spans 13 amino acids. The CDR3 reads CASSFQGSDTQYF. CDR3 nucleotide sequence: TGTGCCAGCAGCTTCCAGGGGTCAGATACGCAGTATTTT.

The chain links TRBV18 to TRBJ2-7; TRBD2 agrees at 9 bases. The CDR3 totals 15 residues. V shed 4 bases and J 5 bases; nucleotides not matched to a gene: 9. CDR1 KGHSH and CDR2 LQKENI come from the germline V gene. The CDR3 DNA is TGTGCCAGCTCACAACAGAAAAGCGGGAGGAACGAGCAGTACTTC. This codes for CASSQQKSGRNEQYF.

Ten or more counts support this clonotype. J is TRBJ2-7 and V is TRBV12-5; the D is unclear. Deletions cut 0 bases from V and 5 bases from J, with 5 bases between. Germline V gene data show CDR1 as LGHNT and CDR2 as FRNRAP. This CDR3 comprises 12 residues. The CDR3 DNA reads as TGTGCTAGTGGTTTGGTAAACAACGAGCAGTACTTC. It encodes CASGLVNNEQYF.

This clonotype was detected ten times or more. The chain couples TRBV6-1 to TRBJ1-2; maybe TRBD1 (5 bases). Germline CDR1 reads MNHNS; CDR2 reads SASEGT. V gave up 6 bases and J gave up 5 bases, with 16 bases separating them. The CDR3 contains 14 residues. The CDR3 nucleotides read TGTGCCAGCAGCCCAGGGACGGCCGGGTATGGCTACACCTTC. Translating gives CASSPGTAGYGYTF.

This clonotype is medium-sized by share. Here the CDR3 reads CASTTLSGRSVTGELFF. CDR3 nucleotide sequence: TGTGCCAGTACCACACTGAGCGGGAGGTCGGTGACCGGGGAGCTGTTTTTT. This chain links TRBV11-2 with TRBJ2-2; TRBD2 matches 9 bases. This CDR3 has 17 residues. Per germline, CDR1 SGHAT and CDR2 FQNNGV. The V and J ends lost 9 bases and 5 bases, in that order; junction bases with no gene match: 16.

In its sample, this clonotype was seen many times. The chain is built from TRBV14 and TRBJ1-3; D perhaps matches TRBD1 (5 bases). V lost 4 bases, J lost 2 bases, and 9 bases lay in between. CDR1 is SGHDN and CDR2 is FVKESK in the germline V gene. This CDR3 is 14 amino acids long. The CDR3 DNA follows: TGTGCCAGCAGCCCCCTGGGGCCTGGAAACACCATATATTTT. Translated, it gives CASSPLGPGNTIYF.

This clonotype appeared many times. This CDR3 is CASSLGQGYEKLFF. CDR3 sequence (DNA): TGTGCCAGCAGCCTTGGACAGGGGTACGAAAAACTGTTTTTT. The chain couples TRBV12-3 or TRBV12-4 to TRBJ1-4; 9 positions agree with TRBD1. CDR3 length: 14 residues. The junction had 7 bases not matched to a gene; V was cut back by 6 bases and J by 8 bases.

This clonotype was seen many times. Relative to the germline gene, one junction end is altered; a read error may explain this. CDR3 coding DNA: TGTGCCAGCAGGGAAGAGACCCAGTACTTC. Translating it yields CASREETQYF. The chain recombines TRBV6-1 with TRBJ2-5, with D unclear. CDR1 and CDR2 from the germline V gene are MNHNS and SASEGT. This CDR3 contains 10 residues.

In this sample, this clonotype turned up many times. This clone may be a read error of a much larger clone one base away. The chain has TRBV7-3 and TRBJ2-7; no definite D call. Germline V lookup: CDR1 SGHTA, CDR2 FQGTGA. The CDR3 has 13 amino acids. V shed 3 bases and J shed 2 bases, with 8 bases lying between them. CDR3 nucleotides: TGTGCCAGCAGCTTGGACGGAACCTACGAGCAGTACTTC. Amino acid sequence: CASSLDGTYEQYF.

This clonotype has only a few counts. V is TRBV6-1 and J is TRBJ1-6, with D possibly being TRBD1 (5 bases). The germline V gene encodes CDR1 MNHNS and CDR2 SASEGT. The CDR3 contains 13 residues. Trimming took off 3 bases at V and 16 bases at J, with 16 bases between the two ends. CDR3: CASSDLLGTPLHF. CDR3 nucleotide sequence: TGTGCCAGCAGTGACCTCCTAGGGACCCCTCTCCACTTT.

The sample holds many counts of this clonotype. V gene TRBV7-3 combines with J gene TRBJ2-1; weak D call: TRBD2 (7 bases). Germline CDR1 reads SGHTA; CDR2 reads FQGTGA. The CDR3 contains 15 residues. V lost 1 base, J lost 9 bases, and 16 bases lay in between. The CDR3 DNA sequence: TGTGCCAGCAGCTTAAGAGGGGGGGTAGAGGGTGAGCAGTTCTTC. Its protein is CASSLRGGVEGEQFF.

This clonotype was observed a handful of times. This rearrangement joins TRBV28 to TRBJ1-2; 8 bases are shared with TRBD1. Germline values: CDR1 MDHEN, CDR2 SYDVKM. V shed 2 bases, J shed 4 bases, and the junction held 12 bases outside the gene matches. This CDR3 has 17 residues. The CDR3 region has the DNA TGTGCCAGCAGTTTACGGGGCCGACAGGGGCTCGCCTATGGCTACACCTTC. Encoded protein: CASSLRGRQGLAYGYTF.

The CDR3 coding sequence is TGTGCCAGCTCACCTATTGACAATGAGCAGTTCTTC. Translating it yields CASSPIDNEQFF. The genes are TRBV18 and TRBJ2-1; D gene uncertain. Trimming stripped 3 bases from V and 5 bases from J, with 5 bases between. Germline values: CDR1 KGHSH, CDR2 LQKENI. This CDR3 region has 12 residues.